This paragraph covers one T cell receptor beta chain sequence. Its antigen is undetermined. Individual cDNA molecules received unique molecular identifiers during library preparation. One entry per CDR3 protein, called by TCRdb with MiXCR from the 5' RACE reads. The data contain around 71,000 distinct CDR3 sequences, more than 12% of them singletons. This entry is derived from a study of early T cells in non-severe SARS-CoV-2 infection. At the level of the study: Chains stayed unpaired after sequencing of bulk RNA from unsorted whole blood. Whole-study results and caveats: Private and CD4 specificities were missed by VDJdb matching, which favored anti-spike CD8 responses.

This material consisted of whole blood, taken at baseline. This TCR derives from an adult who was a healthcare worker with PCR-confirmed SARS-CoV-2 infection or an uninfected control (not recorded which).

The CDR3: CASSFGQSYNEQFF. The CDR3 bases are TGTGCCAGCAGCTTCGGACAGTCCTACAATGAGCAGTTCTTC. V and J are TRBV7-9 and TRBJ2-1, with D maybe TRBD1 (6 bases). The CDR3 totals 14 residues. Trimming took off 3 bases at V and 1 base at J, with 7 bases between the two ends. Looked up from germline, CDR1 is SEHNR and CDR2 is FQNEAQ (reference sequence).